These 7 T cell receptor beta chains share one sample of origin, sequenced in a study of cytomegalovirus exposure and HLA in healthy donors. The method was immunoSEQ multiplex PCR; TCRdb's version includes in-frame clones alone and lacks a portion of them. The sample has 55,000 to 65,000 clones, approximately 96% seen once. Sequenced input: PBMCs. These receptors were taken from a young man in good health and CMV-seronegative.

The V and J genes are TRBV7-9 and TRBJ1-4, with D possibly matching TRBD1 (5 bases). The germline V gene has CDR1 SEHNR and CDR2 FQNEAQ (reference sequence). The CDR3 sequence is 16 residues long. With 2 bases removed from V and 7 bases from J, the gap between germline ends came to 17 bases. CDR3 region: CASSLMTGEVVEKLFF. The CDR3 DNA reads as TGTGCCAGCAGCTTAATGACGGGGGAGGTAGTTGAAAAACTGTTTTTT.

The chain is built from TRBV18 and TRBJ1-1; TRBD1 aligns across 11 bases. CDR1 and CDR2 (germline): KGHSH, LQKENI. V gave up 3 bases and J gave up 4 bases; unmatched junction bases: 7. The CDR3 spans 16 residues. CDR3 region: CASSPDRGQVVTEAFF. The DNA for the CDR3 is TGTGCCAGCTCACCGGACAGGGGGCAGGTGGTCACTGAAGCTTTCTTT.

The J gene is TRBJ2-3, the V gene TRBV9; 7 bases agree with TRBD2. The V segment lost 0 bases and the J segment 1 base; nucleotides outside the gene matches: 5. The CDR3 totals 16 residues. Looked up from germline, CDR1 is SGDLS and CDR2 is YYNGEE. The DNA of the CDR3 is TGTGCCAGCAGCGTAGTGAGCGGGATCGGCACAGATACGCAGTATTTT. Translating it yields CASSVVSGIGTDTQYF.

CDR3 amino acids: CASSLWGETSGTDTQYF. Here the CDR3 DNA reads TGTGCCAGCAGCCTCTGGGGGGAGACTAGCGGGACAGATACGCAGTATTTT. The rearrangement joins TRBV7-8 to TRBJ2-3; 10 nucleotides line up with TRBD2. This CDR3 comprises 17 residues. CDR1 is SGHVS and CDR2 is FQNEAQ in the germline V gene. J was trimmed by 3 bases and V by 5 bases; bases with no gene match: 11.

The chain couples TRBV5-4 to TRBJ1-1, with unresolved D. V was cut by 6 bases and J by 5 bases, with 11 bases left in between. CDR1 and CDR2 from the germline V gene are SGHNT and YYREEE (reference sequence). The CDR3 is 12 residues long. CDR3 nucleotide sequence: TGTGCCAGCACCCTAGAGGGAACTGAAGCTTTCTTT. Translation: CASTLEGTEAFF.

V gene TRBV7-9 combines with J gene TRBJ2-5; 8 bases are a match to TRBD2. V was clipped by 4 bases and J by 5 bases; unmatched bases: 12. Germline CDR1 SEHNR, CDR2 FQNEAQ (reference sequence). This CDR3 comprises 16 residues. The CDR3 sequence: CASSSPVAGSMETQYF. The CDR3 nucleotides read TGTGCCAGCAGCTCGCCCGTAGCGGGAAGTATGGAGACCCAGTACTTC. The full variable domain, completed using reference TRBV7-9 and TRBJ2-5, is DTGVSQNPRHKITKRGQNVTFRCDPISEHNRLYWYRQTLGQGPEFLTYFQNEAQLEKSRLLSDRFSAERPKGSFSTLEIQRTEQGDSAMYLCASSSPVAGSMETQYFGPGTRLLVL.

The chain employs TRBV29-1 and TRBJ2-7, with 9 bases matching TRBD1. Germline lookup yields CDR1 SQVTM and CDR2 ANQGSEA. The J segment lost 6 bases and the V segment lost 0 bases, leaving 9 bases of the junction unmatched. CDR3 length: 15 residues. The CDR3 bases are TGCAGCGTTGAAGATCGTCGGACAGGGGTCTCCGAGCAGTACTTC. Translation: CSVEDRRTGVSEQYF.